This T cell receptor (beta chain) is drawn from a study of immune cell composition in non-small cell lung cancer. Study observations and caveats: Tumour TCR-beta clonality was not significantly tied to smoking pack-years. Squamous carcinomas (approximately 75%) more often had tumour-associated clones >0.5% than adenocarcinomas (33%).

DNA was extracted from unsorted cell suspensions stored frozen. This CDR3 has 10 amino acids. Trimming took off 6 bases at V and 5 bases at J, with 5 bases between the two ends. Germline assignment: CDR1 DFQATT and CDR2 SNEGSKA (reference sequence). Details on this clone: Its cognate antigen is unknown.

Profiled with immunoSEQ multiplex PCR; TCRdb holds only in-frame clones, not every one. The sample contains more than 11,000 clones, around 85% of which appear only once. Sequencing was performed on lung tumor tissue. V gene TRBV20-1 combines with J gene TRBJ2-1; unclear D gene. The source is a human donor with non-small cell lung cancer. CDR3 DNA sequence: TGCAGTGCCCGAAACAATGAGCAGTTCTTC. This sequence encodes CSARNNEQFF.